A single sample gave rise to the 10 T cell receptor beta chains below, sequenced in a study of cytomegalovirus exposure and HLA in healthy donors. The PCR was carried out with 60 Vbeta primers and 13 Jbeta primers. Sequencing used immunoSEQ multiplex PCR; TCRdb keeps in-frame clones, though not all of them. The data hold about 200,000 clones, with about 78% observed a single time. Sequencing used PBMCs. The receptors originated from a woman in her 30s in good health and CMV-seronegative.

This sequence joins TRBV15 and TRBJ1-4, with D possibly being TRBD1 (5 bases). Per germline, CDR1 LNHNV and CDR2 YYDKDF (reference sequence). The germline V and J ends were trimmed by 9 bases and 5 bases, with 16 bases remaining between them. The length of the CDR3 is 14 residues. The CDR3 region is CATRDWGENEKLFF. DNA of the CDR3: TGTGCCACTAGGGACTGGGGGGAAAATGAAAAACTGTTTTTT.

The chain has TRBV30 and TRBJ2-3, with 7 bases matching TRBD1. CDR3 size: 12 residues. With V trimmed by 8 bases and J by 4 bases, 6 bases remained unmatched. The germline CDR1 and CDR2 sequences are GTSNPN and SVGIG (reference sequence). CDR3 sequence: CASDRVADTQYF. CDR3 coding DNA: TGTGCCAGTGACAGGGTGGCAGATACGCAGTATTTT.

This clone was seen more than once but under ten times. The CDR3 DNA reads as TGCGCCAGCAGCCCAATAACCGGGACAGGAGACAATGAGCAGTTCTTC. Amino acids: CASSPITGTGDNEQFF. V is TRBV5-1 and J is TRBJ2-1; TRBD1 matches at 8 bases. Trimming at V came to 4 bases and at J to 5 bases, leaving 11 bases not matched to a gene. Germline CDR1 and CDR2: SGHRS and YFSETQ. The CDR3 spans 16 residues.

CDR3: CASSIRTGIAEAFF. In nucleotides, the CDR3 is TGTGCCAGTAGTATACGGACAGGGATCGCTGAAGCTTTCTTT. V is TRBV19 and J is TRBJ1-1, with 8 positions matching TRBD1. The V segment lost 2 bases and the J segment 6 bases; nucleotides outside the gene matches: 5. This CDR3 spans 14 amino acids. Germline CDR1 reads LNHDA; CDR2 reads SQIVND (reference sequence). Looking up the rest from reference TRBV19 and TRBJ1-1 gives the full variable domain: DGGITQSPKYLFRKEGQNVTLSCEQNLNHDAMYWYRQDPGQGLRLIYYSQIVNDFQKGDIAEGYSVSREKKESFPLTVTSAQKNPTAFYLCASSIRTGIAEAFFGQGTRLTVV.

The gene calls are TRBV19 and TRBJ1-1, with unresolved D. Trimming removed 3 bases from V and 1 base from J, with 12 bases in between. The CDR3 has 15 residues. Germline CDR1 reads LNHDA; CDR2 reads SQIVND (reference sequence). This CDR3 is CASSMVELGNTEAFF. The CDR3 nucleotides read TGTGCCAGTAGTATGGTCGAGCTTGGGAACACTGAAGCTTTCTTT.

V usage is TRBV10-3 and J usage is TRBJ1-3, with D uncertain. V lost 2 bases, J lost 0 bases, and 8 bases lay in between. Per the germline V gene, CDR1 is ENHRY and CDR2 is SYGVKD. The CDR3 is made up of 15 amino acids. CDR3 bases: TGTGCCATCAGTGAGGTCAGCGTCTCTGGAAACACCATATATTTT. This encodes CAISEVSVSGNTIYF.

The chain employs TRBV27 and TRBJ2-2, with TRBD2 identical over 7 bases. Germline assignment: CDR1 MNHEY and CDR2 SMNVEV (reference sequence). The CDR3 length is 15 residues. After removal of 1 base from V and 6 bases from J, the junction contained 5 bases not matched to a gene. CDR3 DNA sequence: TGTGCCAGCAGTTTATATGCGGGAGCGGCCGGGGAGCTGTTTTTT. Translated: CASSLYAGAAGELFF.

The table lists this clone with a few counts. The V gene is TRBV25-1, the J gene TRBJ2-7; TRBD1 aligns across 8 bases. Germline CDR1 is MGHDK and CDR2 is SYGVNS. The V segment lost 10 bases and the J segment 1 base; nucleotides outside the gene matches: 9. The CDR3 loop spans 14 amino acids. CDR3 sequence reads: CATKRQGYSYEQYF. The CDR3 DNA reads as TGTGCCACAAAAAGACAGGGGTATTCCTACGAGCAGTACTTC.

Only one count was recorded for this clone. This chain uses TRBV5-6 with TRBJ1-4, with TRBD1 identical over 8 bases. Germline V gene data show CDR1 as SGHDT and CDR2 as YYEEEE. The J segment lost 4 bases and the V segment lost 4 bases, leaving 9 bases of the junction unmatched. The CDR3 runs to 16 residues. The CDR3 protein is CASSLQGEGGNEKLFF. DNA for the CDR3: TGTGCCAGCAGCCTACAGGGGGAAGGAGGTAATGAAAAACTGTTTTTT.

The chain combines TRBV10-3 with TRBJ2-7, with 15 positions matching TRBD2. This CDR3 spans 22 amino acids. With V trimmed by 6 bases and J by 0 bases, 21 bases remained unmatched. Germline V gene sequence: CDR1 ENHRY, CDR2 SYGVKD. The CDR3 nucleotides read TGTGCCATCAGCCAGGGACCGGGACTAGCGGGAGGCCGTGTCAGGAGCTCCTACGAGCAGTACTTC. Protein sequence: CAISQGPGLAGGRVRSSYEQYF.